What follows are 5 T cell receptor beta chains derived from one specimen sequenced in a study of blood T cell repertoires in COVID-19. Method: immunoSEQ multiplex PCR; TCRdb's copy keeps in-frame clones and lacks some. Here the sample spans some 150,000 clones, 80% to 90% being singletons. Material: peripheral blood. These receptors originate from a woman aged 55-75 years with COVID-19, enrolled during active disease.

The gene calls are TRBV24-1 and TRBJ2-3, with 11 bases fitting TRBD1. With 6 bases clipped from V and 2 bases from J, the junction kept 3 bases outside the gene matches. Germline V lookup: CDR1 KGHDR, CDR2 SFDVKD. This CDR3 has 15 residues. The CDR3 DNA reads as TGTGCCACCAGTCGGGACAGGGGGGACACAGATACGCAGTATTTT. It translates to CATSRDRGDTDTQYF.

J is TRBJ1-2 and V is TRBV6-5; TRBD1 matches 10 bases. The CDR3 runs to 13 residues. The germline CDR1 and CDR2 sequences are MNHEY and SVGAGI. V dropped 7 bases and J dropped 7; count of bases not matched to a gene: 6. The CDR3 loop is CASNPGQGSGYTF. In DNA, the CDR3 is TGTGCCAGCAATCCGGGACAGGGGTCTGGCTACACCTTC.

The genes are TRBV7-6 and TRBJ1-3; TRBD1 aligns across 7 bases. Germline CDR1 reads SGHVS; CDR2 reads FNYEAQ. J gave up 4 bases and V 4 bases, and 10 bases lay outside the gene matches. The CDR3 is made up of 16 amino acids. DNA for the CDR3: TGTGCCAGCAGCTCCACCCAAGGGGGCAGCGGAAACACCATATATTTT. It yields the protein CASSSTQGGSGNTIYF. Together with reference TRBV7-6 and TRBJ1-3, the CDR3 gives the full variable domain: GAGVSQSPRYKVTKRGQDVALRCDPISGHVSLYWYRQALGQGPEFLTYFNYEAQQDKSGLPNDRFSAERPEGSISTLTIQRTEQRDSAMYRCASSSTQGGSGNTIYFGEGSWLTVV.

This clone was recorded only once. The rearrangement joins TRBV6-5 to TRBJ1-5, with D perhaps TRBD1 (6 bases). The CDR3 sequence is 15 residues long. Germline V CDR1 and CDR2: MNHEY, SVGAGI. Trimming cost V 5 bases and J 1 base, with 12 bases left between them. CDR3 amino acids: CASSTGTTSNQPQHF. The CDR3 DNA reads TGTGCCAGCAGTACCGGGACAACCAGCAATCAGCCCCAGCATTTT.

The rearrangement joins TRBV10-3 to TRBJ2-7; 9 nucleotides agree with TRBD1. Germline trimming cut 8 bases from V and 4 bases from J; bases unmatched to any gene: 9. The CDR3 covers 14 residues. Germline V gives CDR1 ENHRY, CDR2 SYGVKD. The CDR3 is CAIHPGTGSYEQYF. CDR3 DNA sequence: TGTGCCATCCATCCCGGGACAGGGTCTTACGAGCAGTACTTC.